This is a list of T cell receptor beta chains from one sample in a study of beta chain features in type 1 diabetes. Produced via immunoSEQ multiplex PCR; TCRdb's table is partial and in-frame only. The data contain more than 300,000 clones, 7% to 9% of them singletons. The sample was central memory CD4+ T cells from blood. All receptors derive from a woman between 18 and 29 years old in good health. CDR3s include the opening cysteine and the closing phenylalanine or tryptophan. D genes are given only for firm matches. Some rows have no size entry. The others give once, few or many, or a class for an expanded clone.

CDR3 protein: CSADIILENEQFF; CDR3 DNA: TGCAGCGCTGACATCATTCTCGAGAATGAGCAGTTCTTC; J gene: TRBJ2-1; V gene: TRBV29-1; clone size: few; D gene: .
CDR3 protein: CASGDYRGPNQPQHF; CDR3 DNA: TGTGCCAGCGGGGATTACCGGGGCCCTAATCAGCCCCAGCATTTT; J gene: TRBJ1-5; V gene: TRBV28; clone size: .; D gene: .
CDR3 protein: CSVGESSTYEQYF; CDR3 DNA: TGCAGCGTTGGAGAGAGTAGCACCTACGAGCAGTACTTC; J gene: TRBJ2-7; V gene: TRBV29-1; clone size: .; D gene: .
CDR3 protein: CASSFPSPGLAAFPANNEQFF; CDR3 DNA: TGTGCCAGCAGTTTTCCATCTCCGGGACTAGCGGCATTTCCGGCGAACAATGAGCAGTTCTTC; J gene: TRBJ2-1; V gene: TRBV2; clone size: few; D gene: TRBD2
CDR3 protein: CASRTRDRQISYEQYF; CDR3 DNA: TGTGCCAGCAGAACCCGGGACAGGCAGATTTCCTACGAGCAGTACTTC; J gene: TRBJ2-7; V gene: TRBV28; clone size: few; D gene: TRBD1
CDR3 protein: CATRDSGSFTDTQYF; CDR3 DNA: TGTGCCACCAGGGACAGCGGGAGTTTCACAGATACGCAGTATTTT; J gene: TRBJ2-3; V gene: TRBV15; clone size: few; D gene: TRBD2
CDR3 protein: CASSYDRLETQYF; CDR3 DNA: TGTGCCAGCAGTTATGATAGGTTGGAGACCCAGTACTTC; J gene: TRBJ2-5; V gene: TRBV6-6; clone size: .; D gene: .
CDR3 protein: CASSYSIGTNYGYTF; CDR3 DNA: TGTGCCAGCAGTTACTCGATAGGGACTAACTATGGCTACACCTTC; J gene: TRBJ1-2; V gene: TRBV6-5; clone size: .; D gene: .
CDR3 protein: CTSSLRGGGRGGQPQHF; CDR3 DNA: TGCACCAGCAGTCTCCGGGGAGGAGGGCGCGGAGGTCAGCCCCAGCATTTT; J gene: TRBJ1-5; V gene: TRBV1; clone size: .; D gene: .
CDR3 protein: CASSYGQGNQPQHF; CDR3 DNA: TGTGCCAGCAGTTACGGACAGGGAAATCAGCCCCAGCATTTT; J gene: TRBJ1-5; V gene: TRBV6-5; clone size: few; D gene: TRBD1
CDR3 protein: CASLKAGGLGHTQYF; CDR3 DNA: TGTGCCAGCCTAAAAGCGGGAGGGCTTGGACATACGCAGTATTTT; J gene: TRBJ2-3; V gene: TRBV28; clone size: few; D gene: TRBD2
CDR3 protein: CSALEGQETQYF; CDR3 DNA: TGCAGCGCCCTTGAGGGGCAAGAGACCCAGTACTTC; J gene: TRBJ2-5; V gene: TRBV29-1; clone size: many; D gene: .
CDR3 protein: CSDRSNYGYTF; CDR3 DNA: TGCAGCGACCGGTCTAACTATGGCTACACCTTC; J gene: TRBJ1-2; V gene: TRBV29-1; clone size: few; D gene: .
CDR3 protein: CSVFPSGANVLTF; CDR3 DNA: TGCAGCGTTTTCCCCTCTGGGGCCAACGTCCTGACTTTC; J gene: TRBJ2-6; V gene: TRBV29-1; clone size: .; D gene: .
CDR3 protein: CASSEAGGSYNEQFF; CDR3 DNA: TGTGCCAGCAGTGAAGCGGGAGGGTCCTACAATGAGCAGTTCTTC; J gene: TRBJ2-1; V gene: TRBV6-1; clone size: few; D gene: TRBD2
CDR3 protein: CASSRTGNTEAFF; CDR3 DNA: TGTGCCAGTTCAAGGACAGGGAACACTGAAGCTTTCTTT; J gene: TRBJ1-1; V gene: TRBV6-1; clone size: .; D gene: TRBD1
CDR3 protein: CASFLSGSHYEQYF; CDR3 DNA: TGTGCCAGCTTTCTCAGCGGGAGCCACTACGAGCAGTACTTC; J gene: TRBJ2-7; V gene: TRBV28; clone size: few; D gene: TRBD2
CDR3 protein: CSASKGTIQFF; CDR3 DNA: TGCAGTGCTAGTAAGGGCACTATTCAGTTCTTC; J gene: TRBJ2-1; V gene: TRBV20-1; clone size: few; D gene: .
CDR3 protein: CASSTRTATSGNTIYF; CDR3 DNA: TGTGCCAGCAGCACCCGGACGGCGACGTCTGGAAACACCATATATTTT; J gene: TRBJ1-3; V gene: TRBV11-2; clone size: few; D gene: .
CDR3 protein: CASSAEGTISYEQYF; CDR3 DNA: TGTGCCAGCAGCGCAGAAGGGACTATTTCCTACGAGCAGTACTTC; J gene: TRBJ2-7; V gene: TRBV9; clone size: .; D gene: TRBD2
CDR3 protein: CASSLRSGTDTQYF; CDR3 DNA: TGTGCCAGCAGCTTAAGGTCGGGCACAGATACGCAGTATTTT; J gene: TRBJ2-3; V gene: TRBV7-9; clone size: many; D gene: .